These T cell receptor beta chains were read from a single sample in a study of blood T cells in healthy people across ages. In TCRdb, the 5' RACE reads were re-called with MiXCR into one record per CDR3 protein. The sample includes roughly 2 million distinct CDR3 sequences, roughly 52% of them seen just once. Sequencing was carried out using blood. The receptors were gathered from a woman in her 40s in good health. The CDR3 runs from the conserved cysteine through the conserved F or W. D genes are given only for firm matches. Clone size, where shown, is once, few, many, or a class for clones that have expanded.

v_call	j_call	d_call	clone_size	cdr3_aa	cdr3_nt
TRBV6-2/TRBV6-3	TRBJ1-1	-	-	CASSTAQGGTEAFF	TGTGCCAGCAGCACGGCACAGGGTGGCACTGAAGCTTTCTTT
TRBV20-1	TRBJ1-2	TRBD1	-	CSTGPGQGDYHGYTF	TGCAGTACGGGACCCGGGCAGGGGGATTACCATGGCTACACCTTC
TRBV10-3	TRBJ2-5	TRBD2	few	CAISESFPTSGGQETQYF	TGTGCCATCAGTGAGTCTTTCCCGACTAGCGGGGGGCAAGAGACCCAGTACTTC
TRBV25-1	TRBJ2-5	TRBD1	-	CASSATGQGFETQYF	TGTGCCAGCAGTGCAACGGGACAGGGTTTCGAGACCCAGTACTTC
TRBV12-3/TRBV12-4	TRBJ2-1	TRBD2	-	CAGGKSSYNEQFF	TGTGCGGGAGGGAAGAGCTCCTACAATGAGCAGTTCTTC
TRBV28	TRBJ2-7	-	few	CASRLTEDYEQYF	TGTGCCAGCAGGCTGACAGAAGACTACGAGCAGTACTTC
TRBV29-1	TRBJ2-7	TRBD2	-	CSVQETSGGPYEQYF	TGCAGCGTCCAAGAGACTAGCGGGGGCCCCTACGAGCAGTACTTC
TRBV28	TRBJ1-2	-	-	CASSVGGRATLYGYTF	TGTGCCAGCAGTGTGGGGGGGCGGGCCACCCTCTATGGCTACACCTTC
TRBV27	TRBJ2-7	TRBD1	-	CAGSLEVSNRGIEQYF	TGTGCCGGCAGTTTAGAGGTTTCGAACAGGGGGATCGAGCAGTACTTC
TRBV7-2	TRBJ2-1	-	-	CASSPGPGSYNEQFF	TGTGCCAGCAGCCCGGGACCGGGCTCCTACAATGAGCAGTTCTTC
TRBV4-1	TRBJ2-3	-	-	CASSQASRQASADTQYF	TGCGCCAGCAGCCAAGCCTCCCGACAGGCTAGCGCAGATACGCAGTATTTT
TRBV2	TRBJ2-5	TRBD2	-	CASIGSGGQETQYF	TGTGCCAGCATCGGGAGCGGGGGGCAAGAGACCCAGTACTTC
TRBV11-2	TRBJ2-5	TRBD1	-	CAGSRDRQETQYF	TGTGCCGGCAGCAGGGACAGACAAGAGACCCAGTACTTC
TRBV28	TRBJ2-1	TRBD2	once	CASSTFSGSSYNEQFF	TGTGCCAGCAGCACCTTTAGCGGGAGCTCCTACAATGAGCAGTTCTTC
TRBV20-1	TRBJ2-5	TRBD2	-	CSARPFRGEGETQYF	TGCAGTGCTAGACCGTTCCGGGGGGAGGGAGAGACCCAGTACTTC
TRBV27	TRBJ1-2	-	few	CASSLYRANYGYTF	TGTGCCAGCAGTTTATACAGGGCTAACTATGGCTACACCTTC
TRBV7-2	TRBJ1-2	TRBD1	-	CASSRITGDREGGYTF	TGTGCCAGCAGCAGAATAACCGGGGACAGGGAGGGTGGCTACACCTTC
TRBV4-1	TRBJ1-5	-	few	CASSQGGEYGQPQHF	TGCGCCAGCAGCCAAGGAGGGGAATACGGGCAGCCCCAGCATTTT
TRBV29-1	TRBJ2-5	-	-	CSGRGGGDNEQYF	TGCAGCGGTCGCGGAGGGGGGGACAATGAGCAGTACTTC
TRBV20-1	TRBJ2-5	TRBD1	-	CSAQGAGPYQETQYF	TGCAGTGCTCAGGGGGCGGGCCCGTACCAAGAGACCCAGTACTTC
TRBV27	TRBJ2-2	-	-	CASGTQNTGELFF	TGTGCCAGCGGAACGCAAAACACCGGGGAGCTGTTTTTT
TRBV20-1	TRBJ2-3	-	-	CSAQPGLGVDTQYF	TGCAGTGCCCAGCCAGGCCTTGGAGTGGATACGCAGTATTTT
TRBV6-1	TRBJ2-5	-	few	CASSELGRAGETQYF	TGTGCCAGCAGTGAACTGGGCAGGGCGGGAGAGACCCAGTACTTC
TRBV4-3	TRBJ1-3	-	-	CASSQDTQVSGNTIYF	TGCGCCAGCAGCCAAGACACACAGGTCTCTGGAAACACCATATATTTT
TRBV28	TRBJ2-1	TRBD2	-	CASSLRGGGDEQFF	TGTGCCAGCAGTTTACGGGGGGGCGGCGATGAGCAGTTCTTC
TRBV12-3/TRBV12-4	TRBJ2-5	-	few	CASSFPGTSETQYF	TGTGCCAGCAGTTTCCCCGGGACTTCGGAGACCCAGTACTTC
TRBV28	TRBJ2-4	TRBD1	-	CASNPKTGWLYF	TGTGCCAGCAATCCTAAGACAGGGTGGCTGTACTTC
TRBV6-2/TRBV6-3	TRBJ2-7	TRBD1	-	CASSQGQGTLYEQYF	TGTGCCAGCAGTCAAGGACAGGGGACGCTCTACGAGCAGTACTTC
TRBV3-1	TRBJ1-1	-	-	CASSRVPGVMNTEAFF	TGTGCCAGCAGCCGAGTTCCGGGGGTAATGAACACTGAAGCTTTCTTT
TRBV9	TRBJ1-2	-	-	CASSGLGGRAANYGYTF	TGTGCCAGCAGCGGGTTGGGCGGACGGGCAGCTAACTATGGCTACACCTTC
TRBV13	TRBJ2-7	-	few	CASRSTVEAYEQYF	TGTGCCAGCAGGTCGACAGTCGAGGCCTACGAGCAGTACTTC
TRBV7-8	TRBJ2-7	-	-	CASSKERGGSYEQYF	TGTGCCAGCAGCAAGGAGCGTGGGGGCTCCTACGAGCAGTACTTC
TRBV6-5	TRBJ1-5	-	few	CASSPAQGPQPQHF	TGTGCCAGCAGCCCAGCTCAGGGGCCTCAGCCCCAGCATTTT
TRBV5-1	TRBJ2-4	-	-	CASTKQPGGAKNIQYF	TGCGCCAGCACCAAGCAGCCCGGTGGGGCCAAAAACATTCAGTACTTC
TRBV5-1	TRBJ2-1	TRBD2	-	CASSLPLPMTSGNYNEQFF	TGCGCCAGCAGCTTGCCCCTTCCCATGACTAGCGGGAACTACAATGAGCAGTTCTTC
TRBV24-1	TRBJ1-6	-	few	CATGGRDNSPLHF	TGTGCCACCGGCGGAAGGGATAATTCACCCCTCCACTTT
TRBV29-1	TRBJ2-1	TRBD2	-	CSVRLAGGHEQFF	TGCAGCGTTAGACTAGCGGGGGGTCATGAGCAGTTCTTC
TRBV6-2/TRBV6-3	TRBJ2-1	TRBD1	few	CASRRGQGANEQFF	TGTGCCAGCAGGAGAGGACAGGGGGCAAATGAGCAGTTCTTC
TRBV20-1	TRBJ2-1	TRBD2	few	CSARDLAGGFNNEQFF	TGCAGTGCTAGAGACCTAGCGGGGGGGTTTAACAATGAGCAGTTCTTC
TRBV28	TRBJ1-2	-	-	CASAGGFGYTF	TGTGCCAGCGCCGGGGGATTTGGCTACACCTTC
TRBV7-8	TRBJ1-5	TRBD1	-	CASSRRPRGQAFNQPQHF	TGTGCCAGCAGCCGCCGCCCCCGGGGACAGGCCTTCAATCAGCCCCAGCATTTT
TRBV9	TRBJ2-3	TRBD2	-	CASSPLVAGGYTDTQYF	TGTGCCAGCAGCCCGCTGGTAGCGGGGGGATACACAGATACGCAGTATTTT
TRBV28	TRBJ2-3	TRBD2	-	CASSPILGERGRPLTDTQYF	TGTGCCAGCAGTCCAATCCTGGGAGAGCGGGGTCGGCCCCTCACAGATACGCAGTATTTT
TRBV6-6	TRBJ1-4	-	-	CASSTHRVGREKLFF	TGTGCCAGCAGTACCCACAGGGTTGGTAGAGAAAAACTGTTTTTT